This T cell receptor (beta chain) was recorded in a study of blood T cells in healthy people across ages. CDR3 length: 19 amino acids. Germline V gene lookup returns CDR1 SGHTA and CDR2 FQGNSA. V gave up 4 bases and J gave up 0 bases; unmatched junction bases: 17. At least 5 micrograms of total RNA were extracted per sample. Details on this clonotype: Its specificity is not known.

Study results and limitations: More naive CD4+ cells and higher diversity marked long-lived donors relative to aged donors. Leaving the PBMCs unsorted stopped any conclusive comparison of naive versus antigen-experienced cells.

Primed by a sample-barcoded 5' primer and a J-beta primer mix, a second PCR proceeded for 7 to 11 cycles. Using its own MiXCR run on the 5' RACE reads, TCRdb lists one record per CDR3 protein. The data hold about 970,000 distinct CDR3 sequences, with about 51% observed a single time. The TCR was taken from an older woman in good health. This chain joins TRBV7-2 and TRBJ2-7; TRBD2 aligns across 8 bases. Material for sequencing was blood. The CDR3 nucleotides are TGTGCCAGCAGCTCCCCCGGGTCGTCTAGCGGGCCGAGCTCCTACGAGCAGTACTTC. Translation gives CASSSPGSSSGPSSYEQYF.